This entry features one T cell receptor (beta chain) sequence. Other DNA sequences from this sample encode an identical CDR3 as well. With 3 bases removed from V and 0 bases from J, the gap between germline ends came to 5 bases. This CDR3 is built from 13 residues. Germline V gene sequence: CDR1 KGHSH, CDR2 LQKENI. Repertoires were generated with immunoSEQ multiplex PCR, while TCRdb's copy carries only in-frame clones and drops some. The sample records about 32,000 clones, less than 95% being singletons. The data derive from a study of blood T cell repertoires in COVID-19. Study background: Specimens from acute and convalescent COVID-19 originated in the United States, Italy and Spain. T cells, B-cell-depleted T cells, or PBMCs supplied cDNA or gDNA.

The chain links TRBV18 to TRBJ1-1; D is unresolved. The sequenced sample was peripheral blood. The TCR sequence derives from a man between 70 and 80 years old with active or convalescent COVID-19. The CDR3 coding sequence is TGTGCCAGCTCACCGTCCATGAACACTGAAGCTTTCTTT. Translated, it gives CASSPSMNTEAFF.